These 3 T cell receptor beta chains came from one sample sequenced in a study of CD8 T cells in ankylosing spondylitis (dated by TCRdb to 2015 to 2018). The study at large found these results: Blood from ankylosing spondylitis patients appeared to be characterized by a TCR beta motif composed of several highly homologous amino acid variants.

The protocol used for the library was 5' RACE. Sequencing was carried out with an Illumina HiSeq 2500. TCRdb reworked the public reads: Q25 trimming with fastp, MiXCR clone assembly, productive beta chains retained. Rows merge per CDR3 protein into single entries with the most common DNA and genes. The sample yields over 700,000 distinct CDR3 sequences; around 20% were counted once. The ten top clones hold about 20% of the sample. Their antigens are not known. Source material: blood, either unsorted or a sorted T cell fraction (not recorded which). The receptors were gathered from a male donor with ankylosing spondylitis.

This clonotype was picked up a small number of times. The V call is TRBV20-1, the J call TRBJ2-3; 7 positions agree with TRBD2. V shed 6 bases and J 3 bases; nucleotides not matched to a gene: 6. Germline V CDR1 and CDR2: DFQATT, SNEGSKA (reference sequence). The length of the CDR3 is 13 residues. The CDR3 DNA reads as TGCAGTGCGGGAGGGGAGTGGACAGATACGCAGTATTTT. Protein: CSAGGEWTDTQYF.

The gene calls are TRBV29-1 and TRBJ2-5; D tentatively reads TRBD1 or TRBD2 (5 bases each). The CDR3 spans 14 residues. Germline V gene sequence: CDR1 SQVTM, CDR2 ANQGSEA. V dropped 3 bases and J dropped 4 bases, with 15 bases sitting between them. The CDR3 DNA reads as TGCAGCGTTGAGTGGGACGACTGGGGAGAGACCCAGTACTTC. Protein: CSVEWDDWGETQYF.

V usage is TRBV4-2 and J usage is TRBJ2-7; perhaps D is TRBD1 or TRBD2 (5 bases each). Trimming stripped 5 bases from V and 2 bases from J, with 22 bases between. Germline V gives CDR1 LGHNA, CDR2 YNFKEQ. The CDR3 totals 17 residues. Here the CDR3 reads CASSVGDAVADTYEQYF. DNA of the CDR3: TGTGCCAGCAGCGTGGGGGACGCTGTGGCAGATACCTACGAGCAGTACTTC.